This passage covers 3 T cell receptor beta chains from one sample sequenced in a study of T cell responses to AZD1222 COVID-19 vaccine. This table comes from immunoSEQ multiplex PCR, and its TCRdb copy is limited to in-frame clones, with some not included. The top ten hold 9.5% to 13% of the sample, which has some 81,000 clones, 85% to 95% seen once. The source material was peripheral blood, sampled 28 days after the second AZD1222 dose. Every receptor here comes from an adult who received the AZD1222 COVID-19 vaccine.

The CDR3 here is CASSPRPGTEAFF. In DNA, the CDR3 is TGTGCCAGCAGCCCCCGACCGGGCACTGAAGCTTTCTTT. V and J are TRBV7-9 and TRBJ1-1; D remains unclear. Trimming cost V 5 bases and J 4 bases, with 11 bases left between them. This CDR3 spans 13 amino acids. Germline CDR1 and CDR2: SEHNR and FQNEAQ (reference sequence).

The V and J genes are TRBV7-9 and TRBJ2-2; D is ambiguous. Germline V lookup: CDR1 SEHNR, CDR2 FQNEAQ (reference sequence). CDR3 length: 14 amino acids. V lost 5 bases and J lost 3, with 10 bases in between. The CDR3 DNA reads TGTGCCAGCAGCCTAGTGGAGTACACCGGGGAGCTGTTTTTT. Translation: CASSLVEYTGELFF.

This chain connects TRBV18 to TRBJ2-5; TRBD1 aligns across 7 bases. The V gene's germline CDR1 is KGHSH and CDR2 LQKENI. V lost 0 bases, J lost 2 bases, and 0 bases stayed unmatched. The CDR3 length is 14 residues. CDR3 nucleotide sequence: TGTGCCAGCTCACCACCGGGACAGCAAGAGACCCAGTACTTC. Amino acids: CASSPPGQQETQYF.